A single sample is the source of the 15 T cell receptor beta chains below, sequenced in a study of T cell clones after liver transplantation. The protocol was immunoSEQ multiplex PCR, while the TCRdb copy is restricted to in-frame clones and leaves out a portion. Here the sample spans about 75,000 clones, around 84% being singletons. The sample was CD4+ T cells from blood, taken around 50 months after liver transplant. These receptors all stem from a human patient who received a liver transplant. Some T cells may be transferred from the graft donor.

V gene TRBV7-2 combines with J gene TRBJ2-1; TRBD1 is a possible D gene (7 bases). The length of the CDR3 is 13 residues. Germline CDR1 reads SGHTA; CDR2 reads FQGNSA. V dropped 7 bases and J dropped 8 bases, with 15 bases sitting between them. In DNA form, the CDR3 reads TGTGCCAGCACCGCACAGGGGAGGCATGAGCAGTTCTTC. Translated: CASTAQGRHEQFF.

This clone was observed a single time. The V gene is TRBV15, the J gene TRBJ2-2; D possibly corresponds to TRBD1 (6 bases). CDR1 is LNHNV and CDR2 is YYDKDF in the germline V gene (reference sequence). The CDR3 has 13 amino acids. The germline V and J ends were trimmed by 5 bases and 6 bases, with 10 bases remaining between them. The CDR3 nucleotides read TGTGCCACCAGCCGAAGGACAGCCGGGGAGCTGTTTTTT. Amino acid sequence: CATSRRTAGELFF. The whole variable domain, remainder taken from reference TRBV15 and TRBJ2-2, is DAMVIQNPRYQVTQFGKPVTLSCSQTLNHNVMYWYQQKSSQAPKLLFHYYDKDFNNEADTPDNFQSRRPNTSFCFLDIRSPGLGDTAMYLCATSRRTAGELFFGEGSRLTVL.

The chain links TRBV27 to TRBJ2-5, with D perhaps being TRBD1 or TRBD2 (5 bases each). The germline CDR1 and CDR2 sequences are MNHEY and SMNVEV (reference sequence). The CDR3 totals 15 residues. V lost 6 bases and J lost 4, with 18 bases in between. The CDR3 bases are TGTGCCAGCAGCCCTGTGGGGGTGTCCGGAGAGACCCAGTACTTC. This codes for CASSPVGVSGETQYF.

The V and J genes are TRBV4-1 and TRBJ2-7; D is unclear. Trimming removed 1 base at V and 4 bases at J, with 14 bases between. CDR1 is MGHRA and CDR2 is YSYEKL in the germline V gene. The CDR3 has 15 residues. CDR3 coding DNA: TGCGCCAGCAGCCAAGGGATAGGCCAACATTACGAGCAGTACTTC. It is translated as CASSQGIGQHYEQYF.

The chain couples TRBV7-8 to TRBJ1-2; 8 bases fit TRBD1. CDR1 is SGHVS, CDR2 FQNEAQ, per germline. The CDR3 sequence is 13 residues long. V was pared by 5 bases and J by 6 bases, with 5 bases of the junction left unmatched. CDR3 sequence: CASSPGGEDGYTF. CDR3 sequence (DNA): TGTGCCAGCAGCCCAGGGGGCGAGGATGGCTACACCTTC.

The V call is TRBV7-9, the J call TRBJ2-2; 7 bases fit TRBD1. The junction had 10 bases not matched to a gene; V was cut back by 5 bases and J by 7 bases. CDR1 and CDR2 (germline): SEHNR, FQNEAQ (reference sequence). CDR3 length: 15 amino acids. CDR3 sequence: CASSPQGPNNGELFF. CDR3 DNA sequence: TGTGCCAGCAGCCCACAGGGGCCTAATAACGGGGAGCTGTTTTTT. Combining the CDR3 with reference TRBV7-9 and TRBJ2-2 gives the whole variable domain DTGVSQNPRHKITKRGQNVTFRCDPISEHNRLYWYRQTLGQGPEFLTYFQNEAQLEKSRLLSDRFSAERPKGSFSTLEIQRTEQGDSAMYLCASSPQGPNNGELFFGEGSRLTVL.

The chain combines TRBV18 with TRBJ2-2; D is uncertain. This CDR3 region has 12 residues. V dropped 3 bases and J dropped 6 bases, with 5 bases sitting between them. Germline CDR1 KGHSH, CDR2 LQKENI. The CDR3 protein is CASSPRSGELFF. DNA for the CDR3: TGTGCCAGCTCACCTCGGTCCGGGGAGCTGTTTTTT.

This sequence joins TRBV7-3 and TRBJ1-1; D is undetermined. The CDR3 covers 12 residues. Germline-derived CDR1 and CDR2 are SGHTA and FQGTGA. The V gene lost 5 bases and the J gene lost 7 bases, with 11 bases spanning the gap. DNA for the CDR3: TGTGCCAGCAGCCTGGACGGCGGTGAAGCTTTCTTT. Amino acids: CASSLDGGEAFF.

The V gene is TRBV18, the J gene TRBJ2-1; D is undetermined. The CDR3 has 14 residues. V shed 2 bases and J shed 8 bases, with 13 bases lying between them. The V gene's germline CDR1 is KGHSH and CDR2 LQKENI. The chain's CDR3 is CASSPGRIGDEQFF. The CDR3, as DNA: TGTGCCAGCTCACCAGGCAGAATTGGCGATGAGCAGTTCTTC.

The chain links TRBV7-9 to TRBJ2-7, with TRBD2 as a possible D gene (5 bases). V shed 6 bases and J shed 6 bases, with 24 bases lying between them. Germline lookup yields CDR1 SEHNR and CDR2 FQNEAQ (reference sequence). CDR3 length: 16 amino acids. CDR3 sequence reads: CASSQRGRGSRFEQYF. The DNA of the CDR3 is TGTGCCAGCAGTCAACGCGGTCGGGGTTCGCGTTTCGAGCAGTACTTC.

In this sample, this clone turned up a few times. Distinct nucleotide sequences in the sample also encode this CDR3. The chain couples TRBV27 to TRBJ1-1, with D unresolved. The V and J ends lost 6 bases and 2 bases respectively, with 10 bases between them. Germline CDR1 and CDR2: MNHEY and SMNVEV (reference sequence). The CDR3 consists of 13 residues. CDR3 DNA sequence: TGTGCCAGCAGATCTGGAGTCAACACTGAAGCTTTCTTT. This translates into CASRSGVNTEAFF.

This clone was recorded once. This sequence joins TRBV4-1 and TRBJ1-2, with no clear D. Trimming took off 0 bases at V and 7 bases at J, with 15 bases between the two ends. This CDR3 has 15 amino acids. The V gene's germline CDR1 is MGHRA and CDR2 YSYEKL. CDR3 sequence (DNA): TGCGCCAGCAGCCAAGAACGGACGGCCCCGGGTGGCTACACCTTC. Translating gives CASSQERTAPGGYTF.

This chain uses TRBV5-8 with TRBJ2-1; 10 nucleotides align to TRBD2. Trimming at V came to 0 bases and at J to 1 base, leaving 7 bases not matched to a gene. The CDR3 runs to 18 residues. From germline, CDR1 is SGHTS and CDR2 YDEGEE. The CDR3 nucleotides read TGTGCCAGCAGCTTGGTGGCTAGCGGGAGTGGGTCCTACAATGAGCAGTTCTTC. This gives the protein CASSLVASGSGSYNEQFF. Full variable domain (remainder filled in from reference TRBV5-8 and TRBJ2-1): EAGVTQSPTHLIKTRGQQATLRCSPISGHTSVYWYQQALGLGLQFLLWYDEGEERNRGNFPPRFSGRQFPNYSSELNVNALELEDSALYLCASSLVASGSGSYNEQFFGPGTRLTVL.

The rearrangement joins TRBV10-3 to TRBJ2-3, with no clear D. Per germline, CDR1 ENHRY and CDR2 SYGVKD. V was trimmed by 4 bases and J by 4 bases, leaving 9 bases between them. The CDR3 covers 13 residues. The CDR3 nucleotides are TGTGCCATCAGTGTGGGGATCCCAGATACGCAGTATTTT. It translates to CAISVGIPDTQYF.

This clone has a single count. V is TRBV2 and J is TRBJ2-4, with D unclear. The CDR3 is made up of 12 amino acids. Trimming pared 7 bases from V and 9 bases from J, leaving 13 bases between. Germline values: CDR1 SNHLY, CDR2 FYNNEI. CDR3 region: CASNLRHAIQYF. DNA for the CDR3: TGTGCCAGCAACCTCCGACACGCCATTCAGTACTTC.